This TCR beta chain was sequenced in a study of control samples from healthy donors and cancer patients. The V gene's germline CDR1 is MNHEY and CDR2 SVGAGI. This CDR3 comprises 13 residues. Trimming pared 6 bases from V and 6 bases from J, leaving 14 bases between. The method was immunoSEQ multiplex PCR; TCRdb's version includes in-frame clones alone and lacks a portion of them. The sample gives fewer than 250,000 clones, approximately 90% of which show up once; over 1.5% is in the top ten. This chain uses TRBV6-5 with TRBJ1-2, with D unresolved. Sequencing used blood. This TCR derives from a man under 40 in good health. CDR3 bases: TGTGCCAGCAGAACCGGGAGGATCAATGGCTACACCTTC. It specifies CASRTGRINGYTF.